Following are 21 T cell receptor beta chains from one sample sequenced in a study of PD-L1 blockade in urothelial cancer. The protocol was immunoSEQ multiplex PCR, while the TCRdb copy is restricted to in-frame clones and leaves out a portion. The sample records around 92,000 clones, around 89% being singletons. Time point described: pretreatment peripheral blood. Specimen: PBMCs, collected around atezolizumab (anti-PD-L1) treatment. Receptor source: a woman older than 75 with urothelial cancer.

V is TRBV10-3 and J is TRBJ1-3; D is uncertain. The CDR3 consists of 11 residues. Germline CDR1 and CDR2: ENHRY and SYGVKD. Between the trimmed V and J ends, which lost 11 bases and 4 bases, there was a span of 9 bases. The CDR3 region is CAGSLGNTIYF. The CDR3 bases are TGTGCCGGGAGTTTAGGAAACACCATATATTTT.

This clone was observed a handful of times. For the CDR3, the DNA is TGTGCCAGCAGCTTATATGGGACAGGGGGAACTGAAGCTTTCTTT. Its protein product is CASSLYGTGGTEAFF. This rearrangement joins TRBV11-2 to TRBJ1-1; 11 bases line up with TRBD1. Germline trimming cut 2 bases from V and 5 bases from J; bases unmatched to any gene: 4. This CDR3 region has 15 residues. The germline V gene encodes CDR1 SGHAT and CDR2 FQNNGV.

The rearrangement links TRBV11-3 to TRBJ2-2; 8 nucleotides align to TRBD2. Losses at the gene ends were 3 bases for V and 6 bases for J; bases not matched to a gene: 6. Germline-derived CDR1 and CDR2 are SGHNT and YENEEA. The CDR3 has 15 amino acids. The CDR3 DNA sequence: TGTGCCAGCAGCTTTTGGGGACTAGAATCCGGGGAGCTGTTTTTT. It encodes CASSFWGLESGELFF.

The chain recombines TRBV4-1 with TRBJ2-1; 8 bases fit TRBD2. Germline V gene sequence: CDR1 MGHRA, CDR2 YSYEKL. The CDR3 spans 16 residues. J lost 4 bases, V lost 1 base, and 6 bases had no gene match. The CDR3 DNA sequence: TGCGCCAGCAGCCAAGGGGGGCTAGCGGGTTACAATGAGCAGTTCTTC. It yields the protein CASSQGGLAGYNEQFF.

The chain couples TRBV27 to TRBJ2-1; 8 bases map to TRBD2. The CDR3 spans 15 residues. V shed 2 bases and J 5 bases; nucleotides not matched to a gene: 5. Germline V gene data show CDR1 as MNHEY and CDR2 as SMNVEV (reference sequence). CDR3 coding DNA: TGTGCCAGCAGTTTAATGGGGACTAGGCACAATGAGCAGTTCTTC. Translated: CASSLMGTRHNEQFF.

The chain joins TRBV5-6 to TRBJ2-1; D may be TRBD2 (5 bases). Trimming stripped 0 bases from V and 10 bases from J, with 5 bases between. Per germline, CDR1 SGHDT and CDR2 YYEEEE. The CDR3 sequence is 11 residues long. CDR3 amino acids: CASSLEREQFF. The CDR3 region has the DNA TGTGCCAGCAGCTTGGAGCGGGAGCAGTTCTTC.

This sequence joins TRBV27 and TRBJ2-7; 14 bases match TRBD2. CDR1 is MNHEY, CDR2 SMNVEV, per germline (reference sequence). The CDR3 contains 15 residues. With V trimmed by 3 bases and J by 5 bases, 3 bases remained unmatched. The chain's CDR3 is CASSFGTSGSNEQYF. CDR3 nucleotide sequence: TGTGCCAGCAGTTTCGGGACTAGCGGGAGTAACGAGCAGTACTTC.

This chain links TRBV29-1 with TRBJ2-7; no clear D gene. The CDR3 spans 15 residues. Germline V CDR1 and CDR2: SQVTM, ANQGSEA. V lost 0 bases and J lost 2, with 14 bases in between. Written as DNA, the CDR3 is TGCAGCGTTGAAGATCCAGGCCAGAATCCCTACGAGCAGTACTTC. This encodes CSVEDPGQNPYEQYF.

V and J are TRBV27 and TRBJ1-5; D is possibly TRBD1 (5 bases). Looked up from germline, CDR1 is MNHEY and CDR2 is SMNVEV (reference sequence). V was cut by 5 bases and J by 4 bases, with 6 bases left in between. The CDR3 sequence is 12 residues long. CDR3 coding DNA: TGTGCCAGCAGTAGGGGTAATCAGCCCCAGCATTTT. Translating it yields CASSRGNQPQHF.

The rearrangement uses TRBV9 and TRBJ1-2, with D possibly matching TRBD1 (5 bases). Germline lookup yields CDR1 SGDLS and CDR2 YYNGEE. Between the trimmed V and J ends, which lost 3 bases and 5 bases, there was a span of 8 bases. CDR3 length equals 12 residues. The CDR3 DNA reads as TGTGCCAGCAGCGACTCAGGGTATGGCTACACCTTC. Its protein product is CASSDSGYGYTF.

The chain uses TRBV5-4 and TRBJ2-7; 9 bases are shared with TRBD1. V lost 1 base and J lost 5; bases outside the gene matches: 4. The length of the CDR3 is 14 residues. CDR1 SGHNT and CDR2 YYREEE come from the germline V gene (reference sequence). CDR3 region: CASSLNRGLNEQYF. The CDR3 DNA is TGTGCCAGCAGCTTGAACAGGGGGCTAAACGAGCAGTACTTC.

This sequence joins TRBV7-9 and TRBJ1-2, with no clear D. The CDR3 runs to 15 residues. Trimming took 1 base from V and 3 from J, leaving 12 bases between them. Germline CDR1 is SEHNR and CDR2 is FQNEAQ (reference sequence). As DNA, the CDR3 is TGTGCCAGCAGCTTAGTCCGGGTTCTCGACTATGGCTACACCTTC. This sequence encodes CASSLVRVLDYGYTF.

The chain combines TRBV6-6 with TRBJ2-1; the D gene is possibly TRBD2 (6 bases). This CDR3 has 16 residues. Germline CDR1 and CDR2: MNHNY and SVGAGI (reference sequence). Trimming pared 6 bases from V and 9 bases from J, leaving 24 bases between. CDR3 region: CASSPRTLTSSGEQFF. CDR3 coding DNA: TGTGCCAGCAGCCCCCGCACCCTCACTAGCAGTGGTGAGCAGTTCTTC.

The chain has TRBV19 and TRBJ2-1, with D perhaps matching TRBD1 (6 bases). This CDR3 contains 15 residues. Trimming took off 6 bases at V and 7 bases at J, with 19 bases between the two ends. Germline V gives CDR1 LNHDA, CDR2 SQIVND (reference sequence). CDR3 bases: TGTGCCAGTAGGCAACAGGGTCTGGTGGGGAATGAGCAGTTCTTC. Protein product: CASRQQGLVGNEQFF.

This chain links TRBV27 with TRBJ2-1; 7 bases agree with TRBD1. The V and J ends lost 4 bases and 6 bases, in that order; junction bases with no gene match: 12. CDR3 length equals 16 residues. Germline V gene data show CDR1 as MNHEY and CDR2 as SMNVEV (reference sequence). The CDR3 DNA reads TGTGCCAGCAGTTCCGCCGGGACAGCGCGCTCCAATGAGCAGTTCTTC. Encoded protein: CASSSAGTARSNEQFF.

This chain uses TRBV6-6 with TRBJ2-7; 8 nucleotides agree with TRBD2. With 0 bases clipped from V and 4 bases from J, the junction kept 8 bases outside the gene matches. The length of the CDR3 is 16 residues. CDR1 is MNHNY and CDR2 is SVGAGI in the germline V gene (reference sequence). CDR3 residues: CASSYSTPTSVYEQYF. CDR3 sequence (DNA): TGTGCCAGCAGTTACTCCACTCCGACTAGCGTTTACGAGCAGTACTTC.

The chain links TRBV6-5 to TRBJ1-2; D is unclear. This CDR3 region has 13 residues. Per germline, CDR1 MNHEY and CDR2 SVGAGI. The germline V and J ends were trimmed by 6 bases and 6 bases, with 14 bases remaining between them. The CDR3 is CASRLPGADGYTF. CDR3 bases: TGTGCCAGCAGACTACCTGGAGCAGATGGCTACACCTTC.

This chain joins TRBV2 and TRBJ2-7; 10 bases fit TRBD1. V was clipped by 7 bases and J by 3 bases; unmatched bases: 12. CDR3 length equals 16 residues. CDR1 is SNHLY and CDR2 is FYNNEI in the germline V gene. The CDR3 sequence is CASNRDRGGGSYEQYF. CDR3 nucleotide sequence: TGTGCCAGCAACCGGGACAGGGGTGGAGGGAGCTACGAGCAGTACTTC.

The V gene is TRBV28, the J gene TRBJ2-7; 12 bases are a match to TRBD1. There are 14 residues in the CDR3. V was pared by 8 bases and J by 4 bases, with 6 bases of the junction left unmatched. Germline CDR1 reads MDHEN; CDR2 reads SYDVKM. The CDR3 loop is CASLGGQGAYEQYF. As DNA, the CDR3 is TGTGCCAGCTTAGGGGGACAGGGGGCTTACGAGCAGTACTTC.

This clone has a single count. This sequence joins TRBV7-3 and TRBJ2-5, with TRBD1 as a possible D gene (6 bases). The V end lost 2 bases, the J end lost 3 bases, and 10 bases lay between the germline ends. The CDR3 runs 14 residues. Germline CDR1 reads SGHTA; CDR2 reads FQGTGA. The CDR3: CASSLVGGKETQYF. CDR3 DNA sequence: TGTGCCAGCAGCTTAGTAGGGGGAAAAGAGACCCAGTACTTC.

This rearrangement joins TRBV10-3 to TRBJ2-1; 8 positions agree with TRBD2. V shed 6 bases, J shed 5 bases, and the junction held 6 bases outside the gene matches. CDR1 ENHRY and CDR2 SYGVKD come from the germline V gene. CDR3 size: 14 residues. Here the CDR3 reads CAIRQLADNNEQFF. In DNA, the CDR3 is TGTGCCATCAGACAACTAGCGGACAACAATGAGCAGTTCTTC.